This T cell receptor (beta chain) derives from a study of identifying expanded T cells in peripheral blood. Method: immunoSEQ multiplex PCR; TCRdb's copy keeps in-frame clones and lacks some. Among about 100,000 clones listed, approximately 88% were seen once. No infections or other immune events were documented during collection. Note on this clone: Its cognate antigen is unknown.

Per germline, CDR1 SGHDT and CDR2 YYEEEE. The CDR3 length is 14 residues. Trimming removed 0 bases from V and 6 bases from J, with 11 bases in between. Findings and caveats of the study: Approximately two-week clone count variance significantly increased as total template count grew. Technical replicates showed roughly 1.2 changed clones; about 2 weeks about 16; four weeks 19.

The source material was blood. This sequence was found in a person aged 18 to 70 in good health. The chain links TRBV5-6 to TRBJ2-3; D gene uncertain. The CDR3 nucleotides are TGTGCCAGCAGCTTGGTAGGCGTGGGGGATACGCAGTATTTT. It translates to CASSLVGVGDTQYF. The full variable domain, its missing parts supplied by reference TRBV5-6 and TRBJ2-3, is DAGVTQSPTHLIKTRGQQVTLRCSPKSGHDTVSWYQQALGQGPQFIFQYYEEEERQRGNFPDRFSGHQFPNYSSELNVNALLLGDSALYLCASSLVGVGDTQYFGPGTRLTVL.